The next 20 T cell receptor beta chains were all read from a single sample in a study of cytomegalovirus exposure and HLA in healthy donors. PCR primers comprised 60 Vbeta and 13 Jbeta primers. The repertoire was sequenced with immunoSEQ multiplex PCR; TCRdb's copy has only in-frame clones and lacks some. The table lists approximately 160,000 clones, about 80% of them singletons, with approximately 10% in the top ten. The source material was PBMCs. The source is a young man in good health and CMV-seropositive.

CDR3 amino acids: CASSPGIVPGYTF. The CDR3 region has the DNA TGCGCCAGCAGCCCCGGGATAGTACCGGGCTACACCTTC. The V gene is TRBV10-2, the J gene TRBJ1-2; unclear D gene. Germline V gene sequence: CDR1 WSHSY, CDR2 SAAADI. The CDR3 consists of 13 residues. The V and J ends lost 6 bases and 8 bases respectively, with 16 bases between them.

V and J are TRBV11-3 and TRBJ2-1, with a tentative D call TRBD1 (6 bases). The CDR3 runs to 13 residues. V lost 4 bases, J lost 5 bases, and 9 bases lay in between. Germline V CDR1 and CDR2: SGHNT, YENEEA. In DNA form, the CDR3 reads TGTGCCAGCAGCTCCAGGGGTAACAATGAGCAGTTCTTC. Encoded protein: CASSSRGNNEQFF.

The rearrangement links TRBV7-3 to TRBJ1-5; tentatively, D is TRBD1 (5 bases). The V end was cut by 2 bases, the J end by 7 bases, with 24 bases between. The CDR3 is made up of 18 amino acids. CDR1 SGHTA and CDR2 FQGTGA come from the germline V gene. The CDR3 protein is CASSLGSGLNKGRQPQHF. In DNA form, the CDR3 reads TGTGCCAGCAGCTTAGGTTCCGGACTAAATAAGGGACGGCAGCCCCAGCATTTT.

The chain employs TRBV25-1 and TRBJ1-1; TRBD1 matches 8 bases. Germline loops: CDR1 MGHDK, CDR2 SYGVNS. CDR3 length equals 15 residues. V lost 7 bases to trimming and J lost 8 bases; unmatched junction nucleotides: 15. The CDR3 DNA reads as TGTGCCAGCACTGGCTCATGGACAGGGTCGGGGGAAGCTTTCTTT. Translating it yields CASTGSWTGSGEAFF.

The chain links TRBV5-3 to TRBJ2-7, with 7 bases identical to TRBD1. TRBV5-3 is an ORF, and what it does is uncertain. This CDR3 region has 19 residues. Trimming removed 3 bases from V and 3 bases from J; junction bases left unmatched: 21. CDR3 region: CARSWGGQATRRRIYEQYF. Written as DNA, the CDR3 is TGTGCCAGAAGCTGGGGCGGACAGGCAACTAGGCGGCGAATCTACGAGCAGTACTTC.

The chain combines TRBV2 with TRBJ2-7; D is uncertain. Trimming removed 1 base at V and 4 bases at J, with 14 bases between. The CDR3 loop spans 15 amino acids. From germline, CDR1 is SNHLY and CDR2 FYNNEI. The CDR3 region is CASSEGIQKEYEQYF. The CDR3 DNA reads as TGTGCCAGCAGTGAAGGAATACAGAAAGAGTACGAGCAGTACTTC.

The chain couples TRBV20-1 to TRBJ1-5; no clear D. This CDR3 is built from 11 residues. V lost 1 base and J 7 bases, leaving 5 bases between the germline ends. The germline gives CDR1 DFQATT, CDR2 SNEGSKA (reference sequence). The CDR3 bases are TGCAGTGCTAGAGGCGAGCAGCCCCAGCATTTT. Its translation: CSARGEQPQHF.

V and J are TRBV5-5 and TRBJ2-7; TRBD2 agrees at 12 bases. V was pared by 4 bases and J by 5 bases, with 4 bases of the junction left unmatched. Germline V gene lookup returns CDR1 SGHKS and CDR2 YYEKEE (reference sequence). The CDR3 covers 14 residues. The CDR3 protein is CASSLLAGGNEQYF. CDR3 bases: TGTGCCAGCAGCCTACTAGCGGGAGGCAACGAGCAGTACTTC.

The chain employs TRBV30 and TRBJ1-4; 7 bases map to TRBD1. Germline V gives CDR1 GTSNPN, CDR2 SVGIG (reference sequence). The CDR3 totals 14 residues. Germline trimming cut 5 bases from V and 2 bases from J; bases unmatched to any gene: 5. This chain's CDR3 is CAWERGRTNEKLFF. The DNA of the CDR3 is TGTGCCTGGGAGAGGGGGCGGACTAATGAAAAACTGTTTTTT.

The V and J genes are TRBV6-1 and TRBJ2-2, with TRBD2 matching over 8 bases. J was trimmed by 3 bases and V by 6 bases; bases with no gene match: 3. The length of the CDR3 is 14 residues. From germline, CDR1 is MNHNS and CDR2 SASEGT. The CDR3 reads CASSGTRYTGELFF. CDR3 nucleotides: TGTGCCAGCAGCGGGACTAGGTACACCGGGGAGCTGTTTTTT.

CDR3: CASSQDGTLHQPQHF. CDR3 sequence (DNA): TGTGCCAGCAGTCAGGACGGGACTTTACATCAGCCCCAGCATTTT. The rearrangement joins TRBV6-1 to TRBJ1-5; weak D call: TRBD1 (5 bases). The germline V gene encodes CDR1 MNHNS and CDR2 SASEGT. Trimming stripped 5 bases from V and 5 bases from J, with 16 bases between. There are 15 residues in the CDR3.

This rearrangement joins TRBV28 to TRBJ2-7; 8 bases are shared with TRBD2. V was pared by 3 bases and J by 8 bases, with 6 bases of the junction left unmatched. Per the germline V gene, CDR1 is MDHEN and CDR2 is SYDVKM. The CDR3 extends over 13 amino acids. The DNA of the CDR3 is TGTGCCAGCAGTTTGGGACTAGTGCGTCAGCAGTACTTC. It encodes CASSLGLVRQQYF.

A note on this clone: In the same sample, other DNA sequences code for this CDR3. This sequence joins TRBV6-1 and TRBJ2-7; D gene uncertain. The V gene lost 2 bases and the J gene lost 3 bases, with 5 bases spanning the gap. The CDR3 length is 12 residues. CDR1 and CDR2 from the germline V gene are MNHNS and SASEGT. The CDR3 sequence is CASSERGYEQYF. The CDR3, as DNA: TGTGCCAGCAGTGAAAGAGGCTACGAGCAGTACTTC.

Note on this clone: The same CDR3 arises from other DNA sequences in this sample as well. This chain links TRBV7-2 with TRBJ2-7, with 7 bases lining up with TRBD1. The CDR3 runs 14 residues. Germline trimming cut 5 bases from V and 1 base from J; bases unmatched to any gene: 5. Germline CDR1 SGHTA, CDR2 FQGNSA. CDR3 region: CASSQDRASYEQYF. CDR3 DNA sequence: TGTGCCAGCAGCCAAGACAGGGCATCCTACGAGCAGTACTTC.

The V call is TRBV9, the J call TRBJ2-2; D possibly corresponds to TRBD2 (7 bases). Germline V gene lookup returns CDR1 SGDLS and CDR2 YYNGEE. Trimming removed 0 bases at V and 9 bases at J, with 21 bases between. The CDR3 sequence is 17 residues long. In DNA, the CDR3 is TGTGCCAGCAGCGTAGGAGGAGGGGGAGGGCCCGGTAGGGAGCTGTTTTTT. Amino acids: CASSVGGGGGPGRELFF.

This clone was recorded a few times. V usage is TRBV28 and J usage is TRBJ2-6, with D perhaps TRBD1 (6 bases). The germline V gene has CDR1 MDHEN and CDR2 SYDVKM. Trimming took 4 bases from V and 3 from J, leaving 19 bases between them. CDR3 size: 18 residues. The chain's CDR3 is CASSSTRTTGYGANVLTF. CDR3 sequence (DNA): TGTGCCAGCAGTTCGACGCGGACAACAGGGTATGGGGCCAACGTCCTGACTTTC.

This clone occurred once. This chain's CDR3 is CASSSGIAEAFF. The CDR3 bases are TGTGCCAGTAGTTCAGGGATCGCTGAAGCTTTCTTT. The chain uses TRBV19 and TRBJ1-1, with a weak D call TRBD1 (5 bases). Germline CDR1 reads LNHDA; CDR2 reads SQIVND (reference sequence). V was clipped by 5 bases and J by 6 bases, with 10 bases between them. This CDR3 is 12 amino acids long.

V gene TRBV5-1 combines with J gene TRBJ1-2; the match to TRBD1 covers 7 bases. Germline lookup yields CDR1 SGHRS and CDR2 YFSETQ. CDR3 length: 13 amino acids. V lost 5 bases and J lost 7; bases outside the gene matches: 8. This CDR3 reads CASSFPGQPGYTF. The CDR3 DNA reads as TGCGCCAGCAGTTTCCCGGGACAGCCTGGCTACACCTTC. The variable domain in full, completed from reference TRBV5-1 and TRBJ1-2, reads KAGVTQTPRYLIKTRGQQVTLSCSPISGHRSVSWYQQTPGQGLQFLFEYFSETQRNKGNFPGRFSGRQFSNSRSEMNVSTLELGDSALYLCASSFPGQPGYTFGSGTRLTVV.

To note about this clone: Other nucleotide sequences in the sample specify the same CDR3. CDR3 bases: TGTGCCAGCAGCCAGACTGGGGGACAGTGGGGCTACGAGCAGTACTTC. Amino acid sequence: CASSQTGGQWGYEQYF. V and J are TRBV12-1 and TRBJ2-7; the listed D gene, TRBD1, was not tested against the DNA. TRBV12-1 is noted as a pseudogene. The CDR3 consists of 16 residues.

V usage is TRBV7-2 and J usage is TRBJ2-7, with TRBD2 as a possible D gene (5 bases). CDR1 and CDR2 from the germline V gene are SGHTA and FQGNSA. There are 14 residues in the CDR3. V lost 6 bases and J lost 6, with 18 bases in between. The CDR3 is CASSWTLNPPEQYF. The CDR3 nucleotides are TGTGCCAGCAGTTGGACTCTCAACCCCCCCGAGCAGTACTTC.